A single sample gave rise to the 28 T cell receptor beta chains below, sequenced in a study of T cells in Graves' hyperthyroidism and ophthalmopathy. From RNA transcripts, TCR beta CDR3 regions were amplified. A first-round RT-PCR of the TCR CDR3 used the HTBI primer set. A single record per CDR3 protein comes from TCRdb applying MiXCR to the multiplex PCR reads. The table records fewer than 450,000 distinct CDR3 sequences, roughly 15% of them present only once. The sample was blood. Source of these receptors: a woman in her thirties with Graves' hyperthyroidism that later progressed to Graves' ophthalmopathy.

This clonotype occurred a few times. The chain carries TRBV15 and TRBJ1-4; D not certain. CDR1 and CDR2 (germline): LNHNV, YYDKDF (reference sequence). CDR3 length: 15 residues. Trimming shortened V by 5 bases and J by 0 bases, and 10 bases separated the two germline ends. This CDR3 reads CATSGSPATNEKLFF. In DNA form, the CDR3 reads TGTGCCACCAGCGGGTCACCAGCAACTAATGAAAAACTGTTTTTT.

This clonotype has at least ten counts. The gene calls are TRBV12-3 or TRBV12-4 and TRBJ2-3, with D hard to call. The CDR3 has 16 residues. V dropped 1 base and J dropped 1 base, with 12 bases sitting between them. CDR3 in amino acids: CASSLVYSGGTDTQYF. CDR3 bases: TGTGCCAGCAGTTTAGTTTACAGTGGGGGCACAGATACGCAGTATTTT.

The CDR3 spells CSARASSYEQYF. The CDR3 DNA is TGCAGTGCTAGAGCCAGTTCCTACGAGCAGTACTTC. The rearrangement uses TRBV20-1 and TRBJ2-7; no firm D call. The CDR3 sequence is 12 residues long. Germline values: CDR1 DFQATT, CDR2 SNEGSKA (reference sequence). The V end lost 1 base, the J end lost 1 base, and 5 bases lay between the germline ends.

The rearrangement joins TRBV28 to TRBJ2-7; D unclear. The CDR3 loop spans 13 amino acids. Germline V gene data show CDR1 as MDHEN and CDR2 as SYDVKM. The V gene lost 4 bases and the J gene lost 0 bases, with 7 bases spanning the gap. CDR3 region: CASSYTSSYEQYF. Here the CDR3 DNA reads TGTGCCAGCAGTTACACGAGCTCCTACGAGCAGTACTTC.

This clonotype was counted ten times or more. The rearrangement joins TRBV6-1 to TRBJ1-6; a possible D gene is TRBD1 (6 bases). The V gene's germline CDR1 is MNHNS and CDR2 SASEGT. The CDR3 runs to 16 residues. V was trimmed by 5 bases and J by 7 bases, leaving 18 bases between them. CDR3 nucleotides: TGTGCCAGCAGTTATAGCCCGACAGGTGTCAATTCACCCCTCCACTTT. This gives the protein CASSYSPTGVNSPLHF.

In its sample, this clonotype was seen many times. The CDR3 spells CASSSPRWQATQYF. CDR3 nucleotides: TGTGCCAGCAGCTCCCCTCGGTGGCAGGCGACCCAGTACTTC. The chain uses TRBV11-2 and TRBJ2-5; unclear D gene. Trimming removed 4 bases at V and 7 bases at J, with 16 bases between. The germline CDR1 and CDR2 sequences are SGHAT and FQNNGV. The CDR3 totals 14 residues.

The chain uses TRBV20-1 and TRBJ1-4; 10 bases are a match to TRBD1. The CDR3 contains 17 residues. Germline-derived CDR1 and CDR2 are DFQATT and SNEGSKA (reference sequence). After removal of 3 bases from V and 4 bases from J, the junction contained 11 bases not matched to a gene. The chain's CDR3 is CSARDRDRGLLNEKLFF. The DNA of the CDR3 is TGCAGTGCTAGGGACCGGGACAGGGGACTTCTTAATGAAAAACTGTTTTTT.

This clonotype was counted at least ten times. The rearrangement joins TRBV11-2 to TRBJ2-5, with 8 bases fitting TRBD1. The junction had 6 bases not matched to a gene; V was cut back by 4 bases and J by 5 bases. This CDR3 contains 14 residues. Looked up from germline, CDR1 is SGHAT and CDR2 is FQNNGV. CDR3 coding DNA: TGTGCCAGCAGCTCACCAGGGGGCTTGGAGACCCAGTACTTC. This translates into CASSSPGGLETQYF. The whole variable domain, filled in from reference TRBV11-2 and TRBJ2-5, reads EAGVAQSPRYKIIEKRQSVAFWCNPISGHATLYWYQQILGQGPKLLIQFQNNGVVDDSQLPKDRFSAERLKGVDSTLKIQPAKLEDSAVYLCASSSPGGLETQYFGPGTRLLVL.

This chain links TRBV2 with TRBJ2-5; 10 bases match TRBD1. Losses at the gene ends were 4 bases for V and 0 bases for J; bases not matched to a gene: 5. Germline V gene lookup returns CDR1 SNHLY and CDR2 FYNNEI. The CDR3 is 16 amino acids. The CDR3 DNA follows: TGTGCCAGCAGTGGAGGGACAGGGGTGTACCAAGAGACCCAGTACTTC. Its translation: CASSGGTGVYQETQYF.

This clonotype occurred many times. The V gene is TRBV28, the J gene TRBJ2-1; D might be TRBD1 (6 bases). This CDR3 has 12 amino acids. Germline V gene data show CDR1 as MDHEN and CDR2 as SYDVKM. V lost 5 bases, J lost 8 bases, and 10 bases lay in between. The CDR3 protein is CASSLQGYEQFF. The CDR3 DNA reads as TGTGCCAGCAGTCTACAGGGCTATGAGCAGTTCTTC.

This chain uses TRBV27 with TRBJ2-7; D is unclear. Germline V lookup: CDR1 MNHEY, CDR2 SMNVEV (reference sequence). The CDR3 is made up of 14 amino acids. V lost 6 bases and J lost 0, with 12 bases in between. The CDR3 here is CASRIFADSYEQYF. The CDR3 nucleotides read TGTGCCAGCAGGATCTTTGCGGACTCCTACGAGCAGTACTTC.

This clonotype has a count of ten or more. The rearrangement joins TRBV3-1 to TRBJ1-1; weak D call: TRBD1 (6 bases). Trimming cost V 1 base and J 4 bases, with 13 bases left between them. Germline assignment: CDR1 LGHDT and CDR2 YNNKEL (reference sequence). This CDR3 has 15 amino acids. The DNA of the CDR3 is TGTGCCAGCAGCCAAGCTGGGGGGCGAGGCACTGAAGCTTTCTTT. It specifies CASSQAGGRGTEAFF.

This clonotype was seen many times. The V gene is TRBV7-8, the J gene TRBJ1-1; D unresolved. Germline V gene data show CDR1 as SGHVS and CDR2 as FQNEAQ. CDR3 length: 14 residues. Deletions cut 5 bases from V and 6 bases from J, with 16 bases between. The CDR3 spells CASSPYSRVAEAFF. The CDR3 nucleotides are TGTGCCAGCAGCCCGTACAGTAGGGTGGCTGAAGCTTTCTTT.

The DNA for the CDR3 is TGTGCCACCAGCAGAGATTGGGGATCGGGGGAACGGTCCTACGAGCAGTACTTC. Amino acid sequence: CATSRDWGSGERSYEQYF. The chain recombines TRBV15 with TRBJ2-7, with D perhaps TRBD2 (6 bases). CDR3 length: 18 amino acids. Germline V gene lookup returns CDR1 LNHNV and CDR2 YYDKDF (reference sequence). The V end was cut by 0 bases, the J end by 1 base, with 19 bases between.

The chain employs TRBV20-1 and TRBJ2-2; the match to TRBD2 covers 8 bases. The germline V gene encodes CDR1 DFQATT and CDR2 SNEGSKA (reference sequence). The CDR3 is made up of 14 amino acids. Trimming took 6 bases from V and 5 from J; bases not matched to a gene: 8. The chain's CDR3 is CSAQSGGGTGELFF. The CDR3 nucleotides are TGCAGTGCCCAGTCGGGAGGGGGAACCGGGGAGCTGTTTTTT.

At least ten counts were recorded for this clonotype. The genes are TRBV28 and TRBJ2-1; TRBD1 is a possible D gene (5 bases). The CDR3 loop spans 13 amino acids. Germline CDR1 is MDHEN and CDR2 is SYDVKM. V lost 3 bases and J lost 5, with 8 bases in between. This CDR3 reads CASSFQGDNEQFF. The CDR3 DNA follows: TGTGCCAGCAGTTTTCAAGGGGACAATGAGCAGTTCTTC.

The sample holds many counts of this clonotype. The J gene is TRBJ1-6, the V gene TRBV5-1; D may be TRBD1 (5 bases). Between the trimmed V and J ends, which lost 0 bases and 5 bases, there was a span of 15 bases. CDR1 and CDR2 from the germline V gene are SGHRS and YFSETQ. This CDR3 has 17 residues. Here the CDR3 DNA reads TGCGCCAGCAGCTTGGAGAGCGTGACAGCAAATAATTCACCCCTCCACTTT. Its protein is CASSLESVTANNSPLHF.

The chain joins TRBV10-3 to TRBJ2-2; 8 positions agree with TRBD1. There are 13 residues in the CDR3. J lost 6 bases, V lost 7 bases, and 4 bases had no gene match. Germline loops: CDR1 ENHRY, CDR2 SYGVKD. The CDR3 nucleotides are TGTGCCATCACGACAGGGGAGCCCGGGGAGCTGTTTTTT. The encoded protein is CAITTGEPGELFF.

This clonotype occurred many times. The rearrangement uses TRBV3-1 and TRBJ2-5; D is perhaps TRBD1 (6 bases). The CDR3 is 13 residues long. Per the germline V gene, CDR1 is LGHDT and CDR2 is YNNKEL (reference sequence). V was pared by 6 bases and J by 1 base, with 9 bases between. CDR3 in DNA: TGTGCCAGCAGTCTCAGGGGCCAAGAGACCCAGTACTTC. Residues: CASSLRGQETQYF.

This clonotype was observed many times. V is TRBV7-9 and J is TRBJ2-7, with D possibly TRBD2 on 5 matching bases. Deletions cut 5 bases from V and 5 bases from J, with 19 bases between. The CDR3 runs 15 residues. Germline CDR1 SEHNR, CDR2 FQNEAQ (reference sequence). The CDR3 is CASSPPGGSFNEQYF. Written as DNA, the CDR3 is TGTGCCAGCAGCCCCCCTGGTGGGAGTTTCAACGAGCAGTACTTC.

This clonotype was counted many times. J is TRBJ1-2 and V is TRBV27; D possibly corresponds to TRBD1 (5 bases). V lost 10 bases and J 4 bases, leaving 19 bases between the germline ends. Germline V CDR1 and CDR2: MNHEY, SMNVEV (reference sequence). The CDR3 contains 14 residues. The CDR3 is CATPPGQNFYGYTF. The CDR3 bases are TGTGCCACCCCCCCGGGGCAGAACTTCTATGGCTACACCTTC.

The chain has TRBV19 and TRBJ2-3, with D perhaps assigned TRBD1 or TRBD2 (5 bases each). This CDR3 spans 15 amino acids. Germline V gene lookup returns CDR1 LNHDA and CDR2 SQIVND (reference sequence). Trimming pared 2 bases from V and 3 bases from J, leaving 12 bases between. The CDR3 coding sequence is TGTGCCAGTAGTATACGGGGCCCGAGGACAGATACGCAGTATTTT. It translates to CASSIRGPRTDTQYF.

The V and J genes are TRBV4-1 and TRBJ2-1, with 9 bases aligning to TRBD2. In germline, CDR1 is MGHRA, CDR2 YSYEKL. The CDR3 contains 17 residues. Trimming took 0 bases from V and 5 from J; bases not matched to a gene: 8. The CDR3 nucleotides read TGCGCCAGCAGCCAAGAGGGCGGGAGGGCCTCGAACAATGAGCAGTTCTTC. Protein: CASSQEGGRASNNEQFF.

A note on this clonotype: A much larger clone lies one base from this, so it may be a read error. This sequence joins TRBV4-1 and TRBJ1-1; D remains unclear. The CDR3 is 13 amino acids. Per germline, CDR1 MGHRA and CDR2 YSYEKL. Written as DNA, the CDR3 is TGCGCCAGCAGCCAAGATGTGAGAACTGAAGCTCTCTTT. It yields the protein CASSQDVRTEALF.

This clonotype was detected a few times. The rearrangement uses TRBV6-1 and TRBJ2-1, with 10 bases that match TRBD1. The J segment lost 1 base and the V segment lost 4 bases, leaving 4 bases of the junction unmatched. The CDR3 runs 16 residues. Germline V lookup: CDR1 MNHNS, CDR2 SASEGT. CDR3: CASSARTGGSYNEQFF. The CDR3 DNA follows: TGTGCCAGCAGTGCCCGGACAGGGGGATCCTACAATGAGCAGTTCTTC.

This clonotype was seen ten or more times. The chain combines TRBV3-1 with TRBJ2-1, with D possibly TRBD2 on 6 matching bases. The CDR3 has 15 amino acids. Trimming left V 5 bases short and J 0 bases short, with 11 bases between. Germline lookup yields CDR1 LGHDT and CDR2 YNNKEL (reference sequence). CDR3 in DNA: TGTGCCAGCAGCTGGGGGGTTAGCTCCTACAATGAGCAGTTCTTC. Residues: CASSWGVSSYNEQFF.

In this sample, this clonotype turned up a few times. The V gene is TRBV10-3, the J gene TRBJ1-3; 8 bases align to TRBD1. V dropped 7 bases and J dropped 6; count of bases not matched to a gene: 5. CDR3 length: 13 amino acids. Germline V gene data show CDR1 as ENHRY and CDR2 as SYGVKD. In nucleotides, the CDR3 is TGTGCCATCAATGACAGGGGAGAAAACACCATATATTTT. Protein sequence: CAINDRGENTIYF.

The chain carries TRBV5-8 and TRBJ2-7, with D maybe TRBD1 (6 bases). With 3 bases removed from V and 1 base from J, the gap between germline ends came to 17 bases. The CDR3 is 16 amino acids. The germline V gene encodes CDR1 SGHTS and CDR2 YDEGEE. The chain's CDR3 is CASSWTSGTRSYEQYF. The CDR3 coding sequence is TGTGCCAGCAGCTGGACCTCCGGGACAAGATCCTACGAGCAGTACTTC.